This T cell receptor (beta chain) is drawn from a study of OX40 agonist ivuxolimab in advanced cancers. Overall study context: About 44% of patients had received prior checkpoint inhibitor therapy. Findings of the study overall: The expanded peripheral T cells' antigen specificity was not determined.

TCRdb keeps only in-frame clones here, not all; method: immunoSEQ multiplex PCR. Of around 80,000 clones listed, about 89% are singletons. J lost 7 bases, V lost 4 bases, and 4 bases had no gene match. CDR3 length: 15 residues. The germline V gene encodes CDR1 SGHTA and CDR2 FQGNSA. About this clone: What it recognizes is unknown.

The chain couples TRBV7-2 to TRBJ2-1; 13 bases are a match to TRBD2. This TCR was recovered from an adult with an advanced solid tumor such as melanoma, head and neck, liver or kidney cancer. Material: CD4+ or CD8+ T cells sorted from blood, obtained in a trial of the OX40 agonist ivuxolimab. Written as DNA, the CDR3 is TGTGCCAGCAGCTGGGGACTAGCGGGGACTAATGAGCAGTTCTTC. Protein: CASSWGLAGTNEQFF.